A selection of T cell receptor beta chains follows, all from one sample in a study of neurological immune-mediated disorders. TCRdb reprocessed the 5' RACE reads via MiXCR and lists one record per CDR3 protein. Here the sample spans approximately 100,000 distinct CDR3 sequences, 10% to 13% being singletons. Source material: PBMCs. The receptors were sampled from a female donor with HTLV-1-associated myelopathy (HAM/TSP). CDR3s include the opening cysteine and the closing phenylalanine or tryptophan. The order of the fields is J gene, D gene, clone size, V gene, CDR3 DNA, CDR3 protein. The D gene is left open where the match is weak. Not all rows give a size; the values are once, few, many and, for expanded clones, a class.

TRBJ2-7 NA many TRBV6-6 TGTGCCAGCAGTTTCGAGTGGTCTACCTACGAGCAGTACTTC CASSFEWSTYEQYF
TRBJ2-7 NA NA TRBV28 TGTGCCAGCAGTTCCCAGACTTGGGAAAGCTTCGGCTACGAGCAGTTATTC CASSSQTWESFGYEQLF
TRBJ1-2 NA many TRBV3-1 TGTGCCAGCAGCCAAGAAGGGACAAGGGACTATGGCTACACCTTC CASSQEGTRDYGYTF
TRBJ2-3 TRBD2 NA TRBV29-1 TGCGTTGTTAGCGGGGCCCGGGCAGATACGCAGTATTTT CVVSGARADTQYF
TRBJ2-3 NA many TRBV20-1 TGCAGTGCTAGAGATAGGCGGTTTTTGACAGATACGCAGTATTTT CSARDRRFLTDTQYF
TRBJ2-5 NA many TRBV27 TGTGCCAGCAGACGACGCGGGAAGGGTGAAACGTACTTC CASRRRGKGETYF
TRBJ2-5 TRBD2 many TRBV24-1 TGTGCCACCAGTGACACTTCATCGGGGGGGTTAAAGACCCAGTACTTC CATSDTSSGGLKTQYF
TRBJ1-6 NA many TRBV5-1 TGCGCCAGCGGGCAGGACAGTTTGAATTCACCCCTCCACTTT CASGQDSLNSPLHF
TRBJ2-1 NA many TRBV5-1 TGCGCCAGCAGCTGGGGGCCAGGGGAGGAGAATGAGCAGTTCTTC CASSWGPGEENEQFF
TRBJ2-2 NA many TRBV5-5 TGTGCCAGCAGCTTTGGTTCGGTCGGAGTCACCGGGGAGCTGTTTTTT CASSFGSVGVTGELFF
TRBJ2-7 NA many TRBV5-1 TGCGCCAGCAGCTTGGGGTCAGGGGGGACCTACGAGCAGTACTTC CASSLGSGGTYEQYF
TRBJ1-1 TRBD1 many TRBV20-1 TGCAGTGCTAGAGAGGTTGGGACAGGGGACACTGAAGCTTTCTTT CSAREVGTGDTEAFF
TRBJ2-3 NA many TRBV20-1 TGCAGTGCCAGGGCCCAGAGCGGCAGCACAGATACGCAGTATTTT CSARAQSGSTDTQYF
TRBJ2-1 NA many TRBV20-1 TGCAGTGCTAGAACCCGGGGCTTGTCCTACAATGAGCAGTTCTTC CSARTRGLSYNEQFF
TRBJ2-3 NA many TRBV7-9 TGTGCCAGCGATATTGGGGCCAGGGGAACAGATACGCAGTATTTT CASDIGARGTDTQYF
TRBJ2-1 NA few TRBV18 TGTGCCAGCTCACCACGATACCAGGCCCTTTACAATGAGCAGTTCTTC CASSPRYQALYNEQFF